The 24 T cell receptor beta chains in this list originate from one sample, sequenced in a study of Tregs in tolerant kidney transplant recipients. Method: immunoSEQ multiplex PCR; TCRdb's copy keeps in-frame clones and lacks some. The table includes around 50,000 clones, about 86% detected once. Sequencing was done on a sample of CD4+ T cells from blood. Every receptor here comes from a human donor in good health.

The chain carries TRBV30 and TRBJ2-3; D is unclear. The length of the CDR3 is 13 residues. The germline gives CDR1 GTSNPN, CDR2 SVGIG (reference sequence). The V and J ends lost 5 bases and 6 bases respectively, with 15 bases between them. The CDR3 reads CAWGPPRRDTQYF. DNA for the CDR3: TGTGCCTGGGGACCCCCCCGCAGGGATACGCAGTATTTT. Supplemented by reference TRBV30 and TRBJ2-3, the full variable domain reads SQTIHQWPATLVQPVGSPLSLECTVEGTSNPNLYWYRQAAGRGLQLLFYSVGIGQISSEVPQNLSASRPQDRQFILSSKKLLLSDSGFYLCAWGPPRRDTQYFGPGTRLTVL.

The V gene is TRBV18, the J gene TRBJ2-7; D is unresolved. The CDR3 is 11 residues long. In germline, CDR1 is KGHSH, CDR2 LQKENI. Trimming removed 1 base from V and 5 bases from J, with 3 bases in between. CDR3 nucleotides: TGTGCCAGCTCACCACAGCACGAGCAGTACTTC. It specifies CASSPQHEQYF.

The V gene is TRBV5-1, the J gene TRBJ2-3, with 13 bases matching TRBD2. The germline V gene has CDR1 SGHRS and CDR2 YFSETQ. The length of the CDR3 is 16 residues. After removal of 4 bases from V and 2 bases from J, the junction contained 4 bases not matched to a gene. The chain's CDR3 is CASSPGLAGPTDTQYF. DNA of the CDR3: TGCGCCAGCAGCCCGGGACTAGCGGGGCCCACAGATACGCAGTATTTT.

The chain uses TRBV11-1 and TRBJ2-5, with D maybe TRBD2 (6 bases). The CDR3 is 13 residues long. In germline, CDR1 is SGHAT, CDR2 FQDESV (reference sequence). V gave up 3 bases and J gave up 2 bases, with 7 bases separating them. CDR3 region: CASSLDYQETQYF. The CDR3 DNA sequence: TGTGCCAGCAGCTTGGACTATCAAGAGACCCAGTACTTC.

The chain joins TRBV30 to TRBJ1-3; D ambiguous. CDR3 length equals 13 residues. Trimming took 3 bases from V and 2 from J, leaving 8 bases between them. Germline CDR1 and CDR2: GTSNPN and SVGIG (reference sequence). CDR3 amino acids: CAWRWRAGNTIYF. CDR3 coding DNA: TGTGCCTGGAGGTGGAGGGCTGGAAACACCATATATTTT.

The rearrangement links TRBV19 to TRBJ2-5; TRBD2 matches at 7 bases. Trimming at V came to 1 base and at J to 4 bases, leaving 6 bases not matched to a gene. The CDR3 spans 15 residues. Germline CDR1 reads LNHDA; CDR2 reads SQIVND (reference sequence). The CDR3 DNA is TGTGCCAGTAGTATAGTGCGGGGGTTCGGAGAGACCCAGTACTTC. Its translation: CASSIVRGFGETQYF.

The genes are TRBV7-2 and TRBJ1-2, with a weak D call TRBD1 (5 bases). Trimming took off 8 bases at V and 3 bases at J, with 13 bases between the two ends. CDR1 SGHTA and CDR2 FQGNSA come from the germline V gene. The CDR3 sequence is 13 residues long. CDR3 region: CASGHLGDYGYTF. The CDR3 bases are TGTGCCAGCGGCCACCTGGGGGACTATGGCTACACCTTC.

The chain employs TRBV10-3 and TRBJ2-4; 13 nucleotides line up with TRBD2. This CDR3 region has 18 residues. The germline V gene has CDR1 ENHRY and CDR2 SYGVKD. The junction had 14 bases not matched to a gene; V was cut back by 5 bases and J by 7 bases. Here the CDR3 DNA reads TGTGCCATCAGTCCCACTTCTCGACTAGCGGGAGGCGAGAACATTCAGTACTTC. This translates into CAISPTSRLAGGENIQYF.

The chain recombines TRBV5-1 with TRBJ2-1; 12 nucleotides match TRBD2. V lost 2 bases and J lost 8; bases outside the gene matches: 5. CDR1 and CDR2 (germline): SGHRS, YFSETQ. This CDR3 is 15 amino acids long. CDR3 region: CASSFRLAGDHEQFF. CDR3 nucleotides: TGCGCCAGCAGCTTCAGACTAGCGGGAGACCATGAGCAGTTCTTC.

J is TRBJ1-2 and V is TRBV11-2; maybe TRBD1 (6 bases). Germline V gene sequence: CDR1 SGHAT, CDR2 FQNNGV. CDR3 size: 15 residues. V was pared by 2 bases and J by 0 bases, with 10 bases between. The CDR3 DNA reads as TGTGCCAGCAGCTTACCTTCAGGGGCTAACTATGGCTACACCTTC. The encoded protein is CASSLPSGANYGYTF.

The V call is TRBV10-3, the J call TRBJ1-2, with D perhaps matching TRBD1 (5 bases). CDR1 and CDR2 from the germline V gene are ENHRY and SYGVKD. The V end was cut by 7 bases, the J end by 8 bases, with 14 bases between. The CDR3 sequence is 12 residues long. The CDR3, as DNA: TGTGCCATCAAGGAATTCAGGGTAGGCTACACCTTC. Translating it yields CAIKEFRVGYTF.

This chain connects TRBV7-2 to TRBJ1-5; tentatively, D is TRBD1 (6 bases). The germline CDR1 and CDR2 sequences are SGHTA and FQGNSA. CDR3 size: 15 residues. Deletions cut 2 bases from V and 7 bases from J, with 15 bases between. CDR3 loop: CASSLIWGPGQPQHF. CDR3 bases: TGTGCCAGCAGCTTAATTTGGGGGCCGGGGCAGCCCCAGCATTTT.

The J gene is TRBJ2-5, the V gene TRBV4-3; D might be TRBD1 (6 bases). V shed 0 bases and J shed 4 bases, with 15 bases lying between them. Per germline, CDR1 LGHNA and CDR2 YSLEER. The CDR3 is 16 residues long. This CDR3 is CASSQERGSLRETQYF. CDR3 DNA: TGCGCCAGCAGCCAAGAAAGGGGGAGCCTCAGAGAGACCCAGTACTTC.

The V gene is TRBV29-1, the J gene TRBJ1-1; D call uncertain. The ends were cut back, 3 bases at V and 0 bases at J, with 11 bases in the middle. This CDR3 is 14 amino acids long. The germline CDR1 and CDR2 sequences are SQVTM and ANQGSEA. The CDR3 region is CSVDLRLVNTEAFF. The DNA of the CDR3 is TGCAGCGTTGATCTCAGATTGGTGAACACTGAAGCTTTCTTT.

The rearrangement joins TRBV5-4 to TRBJ1-4, with a weak D call TRBD1 (5 bases). This CDR3 contains 14 residues. Between the trimmed V and J ends, which lost 4 bases and 4 bases, there was a span of 11 bases. Germline V lookup: CDR1 SGHNT, CDR2 YYREEE (reference sequence). The CDR3 loop reads CASSVGAGNEKLFF. CDR3 sequence (DNA): TGTGCCAGCAGCGTTGGGGCGGGTAATGAAAAACTGTTTTTT.

V and J are TRBV5-1 and TRBJ1-1; D remains unclear. V lost 4 bases to trimming and J lost 5 bases, with 15 bases between them. This CDR3 has 14 amino acids. From germline, CDR1 is SGHRS and CDR2 YFSETQ. CDR3 sequence: CASSPILTWTEAFF. DNA of the CDR3: TGCGCCAGCAGCCCGATACTGACCTGGACTGAAGCTTTCTTT.

The chain is built from TRBV7-9 and TRBJ2-3; weak D call: TRBD2 (5 bases). The CDR3 has 11 residues. CDR1 and CDR2 (germline): SEHNR, FQNEAQ (reference sequence). Trimming cost V 5 bases and J 7 bases, with 7 bases left between them. The CDR3 bases are TGTGCCAGCAGCCGCGGGTATACGCAGTATTTT. It specifies CASSRGYTQYF.

The rearrangement uses TRBV27 and TRBJ1-2, with 10 bases fitting TRBD1. Germline V gene data show CDR1 as MNHEY and CDR2 as SMNVEV (reference sequence). V shed 6 bases and J 7 bases; nucleotides not matched to a gene: 8. The CDR3 is 14 residues long. The CDR3 nucleotides are TGTGCCAGCAGCCCCCCCGGACAGGGGGGTGGCTACACCTTC. The encoded protein is CASSPPGQGGGYTF.

V usage is TRBV5-1 and J usage is TRBJ2-3; D is perhaps TRBD2 (5 bases). V was trimmed by 0 bases and J by 1 base, leaving 12 bases between them. From germline, CDR1 is SGHRS and CDR2 YFSETQ. This CDR3 has 16 residues. CDR3 protein: CASSLVSPEGTDTQYF. CDR3 nucleotides: TGCGCCAGCAGCTTGGTAAGCCCGGAGGGCACAGATACGCAGTATTTT. The complete variable domain, with remaining parts taken from reference TRBV5-1 and TRBJ2-3, reads KAGVTQTPRYLIKTRGQQVTLSCSPISGHRSVSWYQQTPGQGLQFLFEYFSETQRNKGNFPGRFSGRQFSNSRSEMNVSTLELGDSALYLCASSLVSPEGTDTQYFGPGTRLTVL.

The chain combines TRBV30 with TRBJ1-3; the D gene is possibly TRBD1 (6 bases). Germline CDR1 reads GTSNPN; CDR2 reads SVGIG (reference sequence). The CDR3 covers 13 residues. Trimming took off 0 bases at V and 4 bases at J, with 7 bases between the two ends. CDR3 nucleotides: TGTGCCTGGAGTGTAGACAGGGGAAACACCATATATTTT. Its translation: CAWSVDRGNTIYF.

The chain has TRBV5-1 and TRBJ2-3; a possible D gene is TRBD1 (6 bases). The CDR3 sequence is 15 residues long. V lost 0 bases to trimming and J lost 3 bases, with 11 bases between them. Germline CDR1 SGHRS, CDR2 YFSETQ. CDR3 DNA: TGCGCCAGCAGCTTGGCACAGGGTAGAACAGATACGCAGTATTTT. Translated: CASSLAQGRTDTQYF. The whole variable domain, remainder taken from reference TRBV5-1 and TRBJ2-3, is KAGVTQTPRYLIKTRGQQVTLSCSPISGHRSVSWYQQTPGQGLQFLFEYFSETQRNKGNFPGRFSGRQFSNSRSEMNVSTLELGDSALYLCASSLAQGRTDTQYFGPGTRLTVL.

This chain connects TRBV5-1 to TRBJ1-2; 8 nucleotides agree with TRBD1. The J segment lost 3 bases and the V segment lost 4 bases, leaving 5 bases of the junction unmatched. Germline V gene data show CDR1 as SGHRS and CDR2 as YFSETQ. This CDR3 comprises 14 residues. This chain's CDR3 is CASSNGQGHYGYTF. The CDR3 nucleotides read TGCGCCAGCAGCAACGGACAGGGCCACTATGGCTACACCTTC.

In this sample, this clone turned up a few times. The rearrangement joins TRBV5-1 to TRBJ2-2; perhaps TRBD1 as D (6 bases). The CDR3 is made up of 15 amino acids. Germline V gives CDR1 SGHRS, CDR2 YFSETQ. V dropped 4 bases and J dropped 1 base, with 11 bases sitting between them. CDR3 nucleotide sequence: TGCGCCAGCAGCCCCTTACAGGGGAACACCGGGGAGCTGTTTTTT. It translates to CASSPLQGNTGELFF.

The chain uses TRBV14 and TRBJ1-1, with D possibly TRBD1 on 5 matching bases. Trimming removed 2 bases at V and 11 bases at J, with 9 bases between. CDR1 and CDR2 (germline): SGHDN, FVKESK. This CDR3 comprises 11 residues. The CDR3 DNA sequence: TGTGCCAGCAGCCAACGGGGCTCGGCTTTCTTT. This gives the protein CASSQRGSAFF.